One sample yielded the 21 T cell receptor beta chains listed below, sequenced in a study of PD-L1 blockade in urothelial cancer. Time point: peripheral blood 6 weeks after treatment start. Repertoires were generated with immunoSEQ multiplex PCR, while TCRdb's copy carries only in-frame clones and drops some. The sample has around 80,000 clones, more than 85% seen once. The sample in question was PBMCs, obtained around atezolizumab (anti-PD-L1) treatment. The receptors were sampled from a woman older than 75 with urothelial cancer.

The chain employs TRBV5-6 and TRBJ2-2; 9 bases line up with TRBD1. V trimming: 0 bases; J trimming: 3 bases; junction bases outside the gene matches: 0. The CDR3 length is 15 residues. Germline V gene sequence: CDR1 SGHDT, CDR2 YYEEEE. The CDR3 nucleotides are TGTGCCAGCAGCTTGGGGGACAGGGACACCGGGGAGCTGTTTTTT. Residues: CASSLGDRDTGELFF.

This clone came up a few times. The V gene is TRBV5-1, the J gene TRBJ1-1; 8 bases align to TRBD1. V lost 4 bases to trimming and J lost 2 bases; unmatched junction nucleotides: 7. This CDR3 has 15 residues. Germline V gene data show CDR1 as SGHRS and CDR2 as YFSETQ. The chain's CDR3 is CASSQAGGYNTEAFF. Written as DNA, the CDR3 is TGCGCCAGCAGCCAAGCAGGGGGCTACAACACTGAAGCTTTCTTT. Full variable domain (rest looked up from reference TRBV5-1 and TRBJ1-1): KAGVTQTPRYLIKTRGQQVTLSCSPISGHRSVSWYQQTPGQGLQFLFEYFSETQRNKGNFPGRFSGRQFSNSRSEMNVSTLELGDSALYLCASSQAGGYNTEAFFGQGTRLTVV.

This chain links TRBV10-3 with TRBJ1-5; D perhaps matches TRBD1 (6 bases). Per germline, CDR1 ENHRY and CDR2 SYGVKD. The CDR3 is 16 amino acids. V shed 3 bases and J shed 0 bases, with 12 bases lying between them. The CDR3 sequence: CAISDPGTLSNQPQHF. The CDR3 DNA sequence: TGTGCCATCAGTGACCCGGGGACACTTAGCAATCAGCCCCAGCATTTT.

The chain employs TRBV11-2 and TRBJ2-5; 7 bases align to TRBD2. The ends lost 0 bases at V and 7 bases at J; junction bases unmatched: 8. Germline V gene data show CDR1 as SGHAT and CDR2 as FQNNGV. There are 15 residues in the CDR3. The CDR3 is CASSLEFGGSGTQYF. CDR3 nucleotides: TGTGCCAGCAGCTTAGAGTTTGGCGGGAGTGGGACCCAGTACTTC.

This clone showed up just once. The chain joins TRBV9 to TRBJ1-1; TRBD1 matches 8 bases. The junction had 9 bases not matched to a gene; V was cut back by 3 bases and J by 5 bases. Germline lookup yields CDR1 SGDLS and CDR2 YYNGEE. This CDR3 contains 15 residues. The CDR3 DNA is TGTGCCAGCAGCGAAAACCCCAGGGGGCAGACTGAAGCTTTCTTT. Translating it yields CASSENPRGQTEAFF.

The genes are TRBV18 and TRBJ1-1; tentative D call: TRBD1 (6 bases). In germline, CDR1 is KGHSH, CDR2 LQKENI. Trimming pared 3 bases from V and 5 bases from J, leaving 22 bases between. The CDR3 totals 17 residues. CDR3 amino acids: CASSPGIGTQGMTEAFF. CDR3 DNA sequence: TGTGCCAGCTCACCTGGGATAGGTACCCAGGGGATGACTGAAGCTTTCTTT.

The gene calls are TRBV5-1 and TRBJ2-5; 14 nucleotides match TRBD2. Germline CDR1 reads SGHRS; CDR2 reads YFSETQ. The CDR3 covers 19 residues. Trimming at V came to 4 bases and at J to 2 bases, leaving 13 bases not matched to a gene. CDR3 nucleotide sequence: TGCGCCAGCAGCGGCGGACTAGCGGGAGGCCAAGTGATACAAGAGACCCAGTACTTC. Its protein is CASSGGLAGGQVIQETQYF.

The J gene is TRBJ1-1, the V gene TRBV27; 7 positions agree with TRBD1. The J segment lost 2 bases and the V segment lost 5 bases, leaving 11 bases of the junction unmatched. Germline CDR1 and CDR2: MNHEY and SMNVEV (reference sequence). This CDR3 has 16 amino acids. CDR3 DNA: TGTGCCAGCAGTCCTCGACAGGGCCGGCTTAACACTGAAGCTTTCTTT. Translation: CASSPRQGRLNTEAFF.

The chain carries TRBV19 and TRBJ1-2, with D perhaps matching TRBD1 (6 bases). This CDR3 contains 17 residues. With 4 bases removed from V and 1 base from J, the gap between germline ends came to 19 bases. Germline loops: CDR1 LNHDA, CDR2 SQIVND (reference sequence). The CDR3 sequence: CASSTVGGGGRNYGYTF. As DNA, the CDR3 is TGTGCCAGTAGTACCGTCGGAGGCGGGGGCCGTAACTATGGCTACACCTTC.

This clone was picked up one time. The rearrangement joins TRBV19 to TRBJ1-2; the D gene is possibly TRBD1 (6 bases). The CDR3 totals 14 residues. In germline, CDR1 is LNHDA, CDR2 SQIVND (reference sequence). V was cut by 6 bases and J by 7 bases, with 18 bases left in between. The CDR3 reads CASRPRGGPFGYTF. CDR3 coding DNA: TGTGCCAGTAGGCCACGGGGGGGCCCTTTTGGCTACACCTTC.

The chain carries TRBV18 and TRBJ1-2; the D gene is possibly TRBD1 (6 bases). Trimming took 5 bases from V and 5 from J, leaving 21 bases between them. Per the germline V gene, CDR1 is KGHSH and CDR2 is LQKENI. The CDR3 runs 16 residues. The CDR3, as DNA: TGTGCCAGCTCAAAATCCGGGACAAAACTTCAATATGGCTACACCTTC. This gives the protein CASSKSGTKLQYGYTF.

The V gene is TRBV19, the J gene TRBJ2-1, with 7 bases matching TRBD1. Germline loops: CDR1 LNHDA, CDR2 SQIVND (reference sequence). The CDR3 contains 14 residues. J lost 2 bases, V lost 6 bases, and 4 bases had no gene match. The CDR3, as DNA: TGTGCCAGTAGCCGGGACAGCGCCTACAATGAGCAGTTCTTC. Protein sequence: CASSRDSAYNEQFF.

Here the CDR3 reads CASSLTGKYGHGYTF. The CDR3 bases are TGTGCCAGCAGTTTAACAGGGAAGTATGGCCATGGCTACACCTTC. This chain joins TRBV27 and TRBJ1-2, with D perhaps matching TRBD1 (6 bases). The CDR3 extends over 15 amino acids. Germline-derived CDR1 and CDR2 are MNHEY and SMNVEV (reference sequence). The V and J ends lost 2 bases and 6 bases respectively, with 16 bases between them.

The V gene is TRBV19, the J gene TRBJ1-2; 11 positions match TRBD1. Germline CDR1 and CDR2: LNHDA and SQIVND (reference sequence). V lost 8 bases, J lost 8 bases, and 10 bases stayed unmatched. The CDR3 totals 14 residues. This CDR3 reads CASVSGQGDTGYTF. For the CDR3, the DNA is TGTGCCAGTGTATCGGGACAGGGGGATACGGGCTACACCTTC. The complete variable domain, with remaining parts taken from reference TRBV19 and TRBJ1-2, reads DGGITQSPKYLFRKEGQNVTLSCEQNLNHDAMYWYRQDPGQGLRLIYYSQIVNDFQKGDIAEGYSVSREKKESFPLTVTSAQKNPTAFYLCASVSGQGDTGYTFGSGTRLTVV.

This rearrangement joins TRBV9 to TRBJ2-1, with TRBD2 matching over 10 bases. V lost 3 bases and J lost 1; bases outside the gene matches: 1. CDR3 length equals 15 residues. CDR1 SGDLS and CDR2 YYNGEE come from the germline V gene. CDR3 protein: CASSEREGSYNEQFF. The CDR3, as DNA: TGTGCCAGCAGCGAGCGGGAGGGTTCCTACAATGAGCAGTTCTTC.

In DNA form, the CDR3 reads TGTGCCAGCAGCCTAGGGGCGAACACTGAAGCTTTCTTT. As protein: CASSLGANTEAFF. The V call is TRBV2, the J call TRBJ1-1, with D possibly being TRBD1 (5 bases). Germline V gene lookup returns CDR1 SNHLY and CDR2 FYNNEI. The length of the CDR3 is 13 residues. V lost 6 bases and J lost 1, with 9 bases in between.

This chain connects TRBV6-1 to TRBJ1-1; TRBD1 matches 7 bases. Germline lookup yields CDR1 MNHNS and CDR2 SASEGT. J lost 11 bases, V lost 1 base, and 13 bases had no gene match. CDR3 length: 15 residues. CDR3 sequence (DNA): TGTGCCAGCAGTGAAGGGACAGGCCGCCTTCTTGGGGCTTTCTTT. It specifies CASSEGTGRLLGAFF.

The gene calls are TRBV27 and TRBJ1-1, with a possible D match to TRBD1 (5 bases). Trimming pared 3 bases from V and 5 bases from J, leaving 10 bases between. Germline values: CDR1 MNHEY, CDR2 SMNVEV (reference sequence). The CDR3 runs 13 residues. CDR3 DNA sequence: TGTGCCAGCAGTTTCGGGACTTTGACTGAAGCTTTCTTT. This codes for CASSFGTLTEAFF.

The CDR3 coding sequence is TGCGCCAGCAGCTTGCTTCCTAGCGGGACCTACGAGCAGTACTTC. Protein: CASSLLPSGTYEQYF. The chain uses TRBV5-1 and TRBJ2-7; 9 bases agree with TRBD2. Germline values: CDR1 SGHRS, CDR2 YFSETQ. This CDR3 has 15 amino acids. V gave up 1 base and J gave up 2 bases; unmatched junction bases: 4.

The V call is TRBV20-1, the J call TRBJ2-1; tentatively, D is TRBD2 (5 bases). The germline gives CDR1 DFQATT, CDR2 SNEGSKA (reference sequence). Deletions cut 6 bases from V and 5 bases from J, with 8 bases between. The CDR3 consists of 11 residues. As DNA, the CDR3 is TGCAGTGCACGGACTCACAATGAGCAGTTCTTC. Protein product: CSARTHNEQFF.

This rearrangement joins TRBV21-1 to TRBJ1-1; the tabulated D call, TRBD1, remains unverified against the DNA. TRBV21-1 is a listed pseudogene. The CDR3 has 13 residues. The CDR3 nucleotides read TGTGCCAGCAGCCCAGGGCCAGGTACTGAAGCTTTCTTT. Protein: CASSPGPGTEAFF.